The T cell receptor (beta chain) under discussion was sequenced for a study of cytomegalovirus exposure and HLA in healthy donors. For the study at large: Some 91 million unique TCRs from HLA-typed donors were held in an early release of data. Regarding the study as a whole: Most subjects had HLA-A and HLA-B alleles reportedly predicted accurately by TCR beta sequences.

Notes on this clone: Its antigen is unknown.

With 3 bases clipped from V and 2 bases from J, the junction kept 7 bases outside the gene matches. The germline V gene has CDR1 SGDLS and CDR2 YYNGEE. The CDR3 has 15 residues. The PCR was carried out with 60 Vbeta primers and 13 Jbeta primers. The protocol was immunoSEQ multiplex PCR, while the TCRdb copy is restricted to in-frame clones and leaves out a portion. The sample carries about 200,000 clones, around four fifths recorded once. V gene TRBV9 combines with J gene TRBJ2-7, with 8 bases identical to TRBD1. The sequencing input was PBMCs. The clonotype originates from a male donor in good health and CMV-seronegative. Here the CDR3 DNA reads TGTGCCAGCAGCGCCGGACAGGGTCCGACCTACGAGCAGTACTTC. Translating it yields CASSAGQGPTYEQYF.